This passage covers 18 T cell receptor beta chains from one sample sequenced in a study of T-cell memory formation after mild COVID-19. Each CDR3 protein is one row after TCRdb ran MiXCR on the 5' RACE reads. Of around 400,000 distinct CDR3 sequences listed, approximately 24% are singletons. The sample consisted of PBMCs or a T cell subset sorted from them (not recorded which). Receptors were obtained from an adult woman who had mild COVID-19 (a few samples of this study predate the infection). Cell type and time point are not known.

This clonotype was counted only a few times. The chain has TRBV7-2 and TRBJ2-7, with TRBD1 matching over 9 bases. Per germline, CDR1 SGHTA and CDR2 FQGNSA. With V trimmed by 6 bases and J by 3 bases, 9 bases remained unmatched. CDR3 length: 15 amino acids. The CDR3 DNA sequence: TGTGCCAGCAGTTTCTCGGGACAGGGCCTCTACGAGCAGTACTTC. Translated: CASSFSGQGLYEQYF.

In this sample, this clonotype turned up a few times. The V and J genes are TRBV7-2 and TRBJ2-7, with D perhaps matching TRBD2 (6 bases). The CDR3 has 15 residues. V shed 7 bases and J shed 0 bases, with 16 bases lying between them. Germline CDR1 reads SGHTA; CDR2 reads FQGNSA. The DNA of the CDR3 is TGTGCCAGCACCCAAGGATCCGGGAGCTCCTACGAGCAGTACTTC. Translated, it gives CASTQGSGSSYEQYF.

The chain combines TRBV12-3 or TRBV12-4 with TRBJ1-5; TRBD1 matches at 7 bases. V lost 6 bases to trimming and J lost 2 bases; unmatched junction nucleotides: 7. This CDR3 has 15 residues. CDR3 DNA: TGTGCCAGCAGCCAAGGGGGCGCGGGCAATCAGCCCCAGCATTTT. Translation gives CASSQGGAGNQPQHF.

The chain joins TRBV24-1 to TRBJ2-3, with D unresolved. The CDR3 consists of 14 residues. Between the trimmed V and J ends, which lost 3 bases and 4 bases, there was a span of 10 bases. Germline CDR1 is KGHDR and CDR2 is SFDVKD. The CDR3 DNA reads TGTGCCACCAGTGATGTCCTACAACCAGATACGCAGTATTTT. It specifies CATSDVLQPDTQYF.

This clonotype was detected a few times. This chain connects TRBV29-1 to TRBJ2-7; TRBD1 agrees at 10 bases. The CDR3 runs 13 residues. The trim removed 3 bases at V and 6 bases at J, leaving 5 bases unmatched. Germline CDR1 and CDR2: SQVTM and ANQGSEA. CDR3 DNA: TGCAGCGTTGAGACAGGGGGCTGGGGCGAGCAGTACTTC. Translation gives CSVETGGWGEQYF.

V and J are TRBV12-3 or TRBV12-4 and TRBJ2-1, with 7 bases lining up with TRBD2. The CDR3 spans 15 residues. J gave up 6 bases and V 6 bases, and 11 bases lay outside the gene matches. DNA of the CDR3: TGTGCCAGCAGCCCTGGGGCTAGCGGAATCAATGAGCAGTTCTTC. Translation: CASSPGASGINEQFF.

This clonotype was seen a handful of times. The J gene is TRBJ2-1, the V gene TRBV7-2; D is ambiguous. Per the germline V gene, CDR1 is SGHTA and CDR2 is FQGNSA. V lost 6 bases, J lost 9 bases, and 15 bases lay in between. This CDR3 region has 13 residues. CDR3 sequence (DNA): TGTGCCAGCAGTCGCACGTCAAATGGTGAGCAGTTCTTC. Protein sequence: CASSRTSNGEQFF.

This clonotype has a handful of counts. The rearrangement joins TRBV12-3 or TRBV12-4 to TRBJ2-3; D perhaps matches TRBD1 (6 bases). The V end was cut by 11 bases, the J end by 1 base, with 13 bases between. The CDR3 spans 13 residues. The CDR3 is CACADSRTDTQYF. DNA of the CDR3: TGTGCCTGTGCGGACAGCCGCACAGATACGCAGTATTTT.

This chain links TRBV5-1 with TRBJ2-1; D unresolved. V shed 4 bases and J shed 8 bases, with 13 bases lying between them. CDR1 is SGHRS, CDR2 YFSETQ, per germline. This CDR3 contains 13 residues. The CDR3 is CASSGRYSDEQFF. DNA for the CDR3: TGCGCCAGCAGCGGAAGATATTCGGATGAGCAGTTCTTC. Using reference TRBV5-1 and TRBJ2-1 for the parts outside the CDR3, the full variable domain is KAGVTQTPRYLIKTRGQQVTLSCSPISGHRSVSWYQQTPGQGLQFLFEYFSETQRNKGNFPGRFSGRQFSNSRSEMNVSTLELGDSALYLCASSGRYSDEQFFGPGTRLTVL.

This chain joins TRBV12-3 or TRBV12-4 and TRBJ1-5; unclear D gene. The CDR3 runs 14 residues. The V end was cut by 3 bases, the J end by 9 bases, with 15 bases between. CDR3: CASSFLRGDRPQHF. Here the CDR3 DNA reads TGTGCCAGCAGTTTTCTCCGAGGCGACCGGCCCCAGCATTTT.

The chain couples TRBV11-3 to TRBJ2-2; 10 bases are a match to TRBD2. The CDR3 spans 19 residues. The germline CDR1 and CDR2 sequences are SGHNT and YENEEA. Trimming removed 5 bases from V and 3 bases from J; junction bases left unmatched: 15. Written as DNA, the CDR3 is TGTGCCAGCAGCCTAGCTATCATGACTAGCGGGCCTTACACCGGGGAGCTGTTTTTT. Protein: CASSLAIMTSGPYTGELFF.

This clonotype has a handful of counts. The V call is TRBV20-1, the J call TRBJ2-7; D is uncertain. Germline lookup yields CDR1 DFQATT and CDR2 SNEGSKA (reference sequence). Deletions cut 5 bases from V and 9 bases from J, with 11 bases between. The length of the CDR3 is 10 residues. The CDR3 coding sequence is TGCAGTGCTGATAAGAAGGGGCAGTACTTC. This translates into CSADKKGQYF.

This clonotype was seen more than once but under ten times. This chain links TRBV12-3 or TRBV12-4 with TRBJ2-7; no reliable D call. This CDR3 spans 13 amino acids. V lost 2 bases, J lost 6 bases, and 11 bases lay in between. The CDR3 bases are TGTGCCAGCAGTTTACCCGCGGCCTCCGAGCAGTACTTC. This sequence encodes CASSLPAASEQYF.

This clonotype showed up just a few times. The chain has TRBV5-1 and TRBJ1-1, with D perhaps TRBD1 (5 bases). This CDR3 is 15 amino acids long. Between the trimmed V and J ends, which lost 5 bases and 5 bases, there was a span of 19 bases. The V gene's germline CDR1 is SGHRS and CDR2 YFSETQ. CDR3 coding DNA: TGCGCCAGCAGAGATAGAACGGGGGGGGAGACTGAAGCTTTCTTT. It yields the protein CASRDRTGGETEAFF.

V is TRBV2 and J is TRBJ2-3, with TRBD1 matching over 7 bases. Trimming at V came to 6 bases and at J to 6 bases, leaving 3 bases not matched to a gene. The CDR3 has 12 residues. The germline V gene has CDR1 SNHLY and CDR2 FYNNEI. CDR3 in amino acids: CASRVQGDTQYF. As DNA, the CDR3 is TGTGCCAGCAGGGTACAGGGGGATACGCAGTATTTT. Complete variable domain (other parts from reference TRBV2 and TRBJ2-3): EPEVTQTPSHQVTQMGQEVILRCVPISNHLYFYWYRQILGQKVEFLVSFYNNEISEKSEIFDDQFSVERPDGSNFTLKIRSTKLEDSAMYFCASRVQGDTQYFGPGTRLTVL.

About this clonotype: Mismatch with germline at one junction end may stem from a read error. The chain is built from TRBV7-9 and TRBJ1-2; 12 bases map to TRBD1. The CDR3 length is 18 residues. Germline assignment: CDR1 SEHNR and CDR2 FQNEAQ (reference sequence). CDR3 amino acids: CASSIAPRLGQGARGYTF. CDR3 nucleotide sequence: TGTGCCAGCAGCATAGCTCCCCGACTGGGACAGGGGGCGCGCGGCTACACCTTC.

The chain couples TRBV5-5 to TRBJ2-2, with D perhaps matching TRBD1 (5 bases). The V gene lost 0 bases and the J gene lost 7 bases, with 10 bases spanning the gap. The CDR3 is 14 amino acids. The germline V gene encodes CDR1 SGHKS and CDR2 YYEKEE (reference sequence). In nucleotides, the CDR3 is TGTGCCAGCAGCTTGGGACAGTTGCTCGGGGAGCTGTTTTTT. Protein product: CASSLGQLLGELFF. Supplemented by reference TRBV5-5 and TRBJ2-2, the full variable domain reads DAGVTQSPTHLIKTRGQQVTLRCSPISGHKSVSWYQQVLGQGPQFIFQYYEKEERGRGNFPDRFSARQFPNYSSELNVNALLLGDSALYLCASSLGQLLGELFFGEGSRLTVL.

J is TRBJ1-5 and V is TRBV28, with TRBD1 as a possible D gene (6 bases). CDR1 and CDR2 from the germline V gene are MDHEN and SYDVKM. The CDR3 is 14 residues long. The germline V and J ends were trimmed by 6 bases and 6 bases, with 15 bases remaining between them. CDR3 in DNA: TGTGCCAGCAGACCTACAGGGAGTCGTCAGCCCCAGCATTTT. Translation: CASRPTGSRQPQHF. The whole variable domain, remainder taken from reference TRBV28 and TRBJ1-5, is DVKVTQSSRYLVKRTGEKVFLECVQDMDHENMFWYRQDPGLGLRLIYFSYDVKMKEKGDIPEGYSVSREKKERFSLILESASTNQTSMYLCASRPTGSRQPQHFGDGTRLSIL.